This T cell receptor beta chain came from a study of control samples from healthy donors and cancer patients. The trim removed 7 bases at V and 7 bases at J, leaving 13 bases unmatched. The CDR3 loop spans 15 amino acids. Germline V CDR1 and CDR2: MNHEY, SVGAGI. The table came from immunoSEQ multiplex PCR; TCRdb's copy has only in-frame clones and leaves some out. The table lists approximately 84,000 clones, roughly 89% of them singletons. The gene calls are TRBV6-5 and TRBJ1-5, with 7 nucleotides matching TRBD1. The sequence derives from a man aged 25 to 45 in good health. Sequenced sample: blood. CDR3 DNA sequence: TGTGCCAGCACCGAGGACAGGTTGGGAAGACAGCCCCAGCATTTT. It specifies CASTEDRLGRQPQHF.